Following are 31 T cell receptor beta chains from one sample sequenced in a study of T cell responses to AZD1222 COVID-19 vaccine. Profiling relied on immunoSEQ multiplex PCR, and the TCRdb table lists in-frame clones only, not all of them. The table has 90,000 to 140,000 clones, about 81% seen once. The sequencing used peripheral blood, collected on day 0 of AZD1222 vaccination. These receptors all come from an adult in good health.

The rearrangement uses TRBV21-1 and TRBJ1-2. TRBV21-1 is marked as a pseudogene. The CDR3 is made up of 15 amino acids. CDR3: CASSKSGTGGYGYTF. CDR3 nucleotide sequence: TGTGCCAGCAGCAAAAGCGGGACCGGCGGTTATGGCTACACCTTC.

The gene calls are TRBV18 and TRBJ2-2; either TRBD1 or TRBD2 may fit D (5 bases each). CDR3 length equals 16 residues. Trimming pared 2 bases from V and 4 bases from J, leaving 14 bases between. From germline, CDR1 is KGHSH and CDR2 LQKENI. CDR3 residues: CASSPWSGRLTGELFF. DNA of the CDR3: TGTGCCAGCTCACCATGGTCAGGGAGACTCACCGGGGAGCTGTTTTTT.

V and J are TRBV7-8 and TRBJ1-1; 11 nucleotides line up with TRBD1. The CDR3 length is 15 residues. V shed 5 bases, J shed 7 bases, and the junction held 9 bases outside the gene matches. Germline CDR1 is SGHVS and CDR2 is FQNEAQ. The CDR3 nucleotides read TGTGCCAGCAGCCTGGGGTGGGACAGGGGGTTTGAAGCTTTCTTT. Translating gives CASSLGWDRGFEAFF.

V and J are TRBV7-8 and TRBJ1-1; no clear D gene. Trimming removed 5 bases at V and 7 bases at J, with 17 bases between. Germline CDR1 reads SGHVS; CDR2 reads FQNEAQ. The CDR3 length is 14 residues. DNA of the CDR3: TGTGCCAGCAGCCCCCGGACCAGGCCAGATGAAGCTTTCTTT. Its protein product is CASSPRTRPDEAFF.

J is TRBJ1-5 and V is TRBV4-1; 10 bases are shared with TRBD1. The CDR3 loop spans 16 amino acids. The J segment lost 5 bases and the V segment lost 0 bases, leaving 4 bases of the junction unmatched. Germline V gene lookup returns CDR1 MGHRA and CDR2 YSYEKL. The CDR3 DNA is TGCGCCAGCAGCCAAGATTTGGACAGGGGGTATCAGCCCCAGCATTTT. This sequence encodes CASSQDLDRGYQPQHF.

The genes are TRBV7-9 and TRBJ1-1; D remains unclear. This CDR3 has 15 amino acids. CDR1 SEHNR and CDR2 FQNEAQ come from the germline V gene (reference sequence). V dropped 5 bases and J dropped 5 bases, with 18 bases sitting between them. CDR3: CASSPTLEGSTEAFF. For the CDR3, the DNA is TGTGCCAGCAGCCCCACCTTGGAGGGTTCTACTGAAGCTTTCTTT.

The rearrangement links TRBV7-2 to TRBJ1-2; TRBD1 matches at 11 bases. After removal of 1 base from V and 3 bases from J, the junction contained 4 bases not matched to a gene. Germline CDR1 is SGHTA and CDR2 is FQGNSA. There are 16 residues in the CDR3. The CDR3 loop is CASSLGTGGGYYGYTF. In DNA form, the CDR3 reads TGTGCCAGCAGCTTAGGGACAGGGGGCGGGTACTATGGCTACACCTTC.

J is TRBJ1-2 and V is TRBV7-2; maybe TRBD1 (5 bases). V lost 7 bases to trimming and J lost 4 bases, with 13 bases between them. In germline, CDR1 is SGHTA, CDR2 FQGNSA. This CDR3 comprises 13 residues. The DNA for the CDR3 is TGTGCCAGCACCTCGGGGGGGATCTATGGCTACACCTTC. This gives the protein CASTSGGIYGYTF.

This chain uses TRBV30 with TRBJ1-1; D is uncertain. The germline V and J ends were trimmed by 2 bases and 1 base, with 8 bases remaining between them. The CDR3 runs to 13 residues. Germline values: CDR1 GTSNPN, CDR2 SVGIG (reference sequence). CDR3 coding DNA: TGTGCCTGGAGTTATAGGACGAACACTGAAGCTTTCTTT. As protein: CAWSYRTNTEAFF.

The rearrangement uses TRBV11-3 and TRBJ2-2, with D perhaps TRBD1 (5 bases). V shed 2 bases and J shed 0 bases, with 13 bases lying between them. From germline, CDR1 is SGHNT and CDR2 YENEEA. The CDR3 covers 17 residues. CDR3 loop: CASSLLLAGSNTGELFF. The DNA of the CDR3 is TGTGCCAGCAGCTTACTTCTCGCAGGGTCGAACACCGGGGAGCTGTTTTTT. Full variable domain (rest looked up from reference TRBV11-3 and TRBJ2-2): EAGVVQSPRYKIIEKKQPVAFWCNPISGHNTLYWYLQNLGQGPELLIRYENEEAVDDSQLPKDRFSAERLKGVDSTLKIQPAELGDSAVYLCASSLLLAGSNTGELFFGEGSRLTVL.

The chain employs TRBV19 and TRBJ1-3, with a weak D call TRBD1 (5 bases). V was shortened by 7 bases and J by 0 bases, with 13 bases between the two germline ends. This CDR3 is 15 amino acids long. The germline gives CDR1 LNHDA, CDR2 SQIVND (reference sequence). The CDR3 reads CASILAGTSGNTIYF. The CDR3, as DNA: TGTGCCAGTATCCTAGCAGGGACCTCTGGAAACACCATATATTTT.

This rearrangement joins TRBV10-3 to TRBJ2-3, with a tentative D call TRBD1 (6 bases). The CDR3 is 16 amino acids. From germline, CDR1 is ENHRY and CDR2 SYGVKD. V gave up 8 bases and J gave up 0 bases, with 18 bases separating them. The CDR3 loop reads CAIRSHRDTSTDTQYF. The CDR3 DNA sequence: TGTGCCATCCGTTCCCATAGGGACACCAGCACAGATACGCAGTATTTT.

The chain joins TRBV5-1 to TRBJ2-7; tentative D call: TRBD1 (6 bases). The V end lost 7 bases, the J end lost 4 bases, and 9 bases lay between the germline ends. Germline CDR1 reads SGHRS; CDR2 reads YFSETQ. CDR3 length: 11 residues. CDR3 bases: TGCGCCAGCCGGGACATATACGAGCAGTACTTC. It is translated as CASRDIYEQYF. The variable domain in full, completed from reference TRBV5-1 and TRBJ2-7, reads KAGVTQTPRYLIKTRGQQVTLSCSPISGHRSVSWYQQTPGQGLQFLFEYFSETQRNKGNFPGRFSGRQFSNSRSEMNVSTLELGDSALYLCASRDIYEQYFGPGTRLTVT.

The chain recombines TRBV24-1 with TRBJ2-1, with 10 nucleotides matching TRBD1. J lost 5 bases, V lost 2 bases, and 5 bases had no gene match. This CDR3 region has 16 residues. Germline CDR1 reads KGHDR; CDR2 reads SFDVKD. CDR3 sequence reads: CATSDSGQGTNNEQFF. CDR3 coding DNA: TGTGCCACCAGTGATTCGGGACAGGGGACGAACAATGAGCAGTTCTTC.

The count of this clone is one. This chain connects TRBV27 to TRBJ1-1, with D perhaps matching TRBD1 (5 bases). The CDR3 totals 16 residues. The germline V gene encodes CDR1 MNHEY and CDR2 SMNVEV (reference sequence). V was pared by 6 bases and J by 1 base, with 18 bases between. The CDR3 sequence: CASRPFGDGGNTEAFF. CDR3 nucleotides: TGTGCCAGCAGGCCCTTTGGGGACGGAGGGAACACTGAAGCTTTCTTT.

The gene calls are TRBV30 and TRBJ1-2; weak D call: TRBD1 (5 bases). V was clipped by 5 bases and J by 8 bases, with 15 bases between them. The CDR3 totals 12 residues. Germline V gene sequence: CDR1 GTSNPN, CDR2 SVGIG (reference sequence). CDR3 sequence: CAWGPGRGGYTF. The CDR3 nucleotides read TGTGCCTGGGGGCCGGGGCGGGGAGGCTACACCTTC.

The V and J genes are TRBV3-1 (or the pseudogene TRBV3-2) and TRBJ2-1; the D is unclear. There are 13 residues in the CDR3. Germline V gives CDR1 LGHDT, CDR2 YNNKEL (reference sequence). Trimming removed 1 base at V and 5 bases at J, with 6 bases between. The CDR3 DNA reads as TGTGCCAGCAGCCAAGCCTCTAACAATGAGCAGTTCTTC. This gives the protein CASSQASNNEQFF.

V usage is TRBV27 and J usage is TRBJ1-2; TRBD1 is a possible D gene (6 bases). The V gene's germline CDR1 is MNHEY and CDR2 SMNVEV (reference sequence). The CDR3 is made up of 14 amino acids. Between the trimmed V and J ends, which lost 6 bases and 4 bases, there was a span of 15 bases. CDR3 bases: TGTGCCAGCAGCCGTAAACAGGGCAGCTATGGCTACACCTTC. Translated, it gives CASSRKQGSYGYTF.

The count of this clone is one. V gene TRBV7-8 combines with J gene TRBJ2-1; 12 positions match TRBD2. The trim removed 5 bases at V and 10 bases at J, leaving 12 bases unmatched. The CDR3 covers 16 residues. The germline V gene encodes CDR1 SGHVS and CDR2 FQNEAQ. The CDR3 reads CASSIESLAGGGEQFF. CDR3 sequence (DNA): TGTGCCAGCAGCATAGAGTCACTAGCGGGGGGCGGGGAGCAGTTCTTC.

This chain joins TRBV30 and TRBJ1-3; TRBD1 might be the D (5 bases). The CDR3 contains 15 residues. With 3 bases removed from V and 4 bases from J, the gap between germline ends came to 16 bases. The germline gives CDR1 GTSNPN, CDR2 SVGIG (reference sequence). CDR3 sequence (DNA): TGTGCCTGGAGCCCTCAGGGTAGGGCAGGAAACACCATATATTTT. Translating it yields CAWSPQGRAGNTIYF.

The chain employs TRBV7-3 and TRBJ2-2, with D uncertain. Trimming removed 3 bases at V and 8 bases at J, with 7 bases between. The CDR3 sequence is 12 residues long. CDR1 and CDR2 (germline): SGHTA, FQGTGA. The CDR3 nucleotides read TGTGCCAGCAGCTTTTTTTTGGGGGAGCTGTTTTTT. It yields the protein CASSFFLGELFF.

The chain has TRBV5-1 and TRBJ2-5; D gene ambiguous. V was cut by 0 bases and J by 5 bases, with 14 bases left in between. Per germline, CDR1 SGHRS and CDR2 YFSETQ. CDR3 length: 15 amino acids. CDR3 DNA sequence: TGCGCCAGCAGCTTGGGGGTTCAGGATCCGGAGACCCAGTACTTC. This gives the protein CASSLGVQDPETQYF.

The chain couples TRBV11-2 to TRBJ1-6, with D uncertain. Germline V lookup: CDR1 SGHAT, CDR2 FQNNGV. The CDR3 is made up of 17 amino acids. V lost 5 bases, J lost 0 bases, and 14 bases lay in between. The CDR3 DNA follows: TGTGCCAGCAGCGAAGGAACCTTAAGCTCCTATAATTCACCCCTCCACTTT. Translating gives CASSEGTLSSYNSPLHF.

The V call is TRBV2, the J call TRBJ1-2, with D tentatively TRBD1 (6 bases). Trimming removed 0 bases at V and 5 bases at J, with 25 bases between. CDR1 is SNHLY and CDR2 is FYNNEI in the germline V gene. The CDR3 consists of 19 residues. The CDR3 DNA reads TGTGCCAGCAGTGAAGCCCTAATCCGGGACAAAACCCGTCCTTATGGCTACACCTTC. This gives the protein CASSEALIRDKTRPYGYTF.

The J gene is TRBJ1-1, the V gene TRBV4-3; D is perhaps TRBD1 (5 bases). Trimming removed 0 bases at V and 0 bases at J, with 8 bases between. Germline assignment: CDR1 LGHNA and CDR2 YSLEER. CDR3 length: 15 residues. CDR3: CASSQDRGMNTEAFF. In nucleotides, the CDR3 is TGCGCCAGCAGCCAAGATCGGGGGATGAACACTGAAGCTTTCTTT.

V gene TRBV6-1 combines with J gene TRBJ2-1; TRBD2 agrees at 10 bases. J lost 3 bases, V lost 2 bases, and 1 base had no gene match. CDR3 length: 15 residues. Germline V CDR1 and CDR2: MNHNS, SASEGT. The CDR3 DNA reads TGTGCCAGCAGTGAAAGCGGGGGGGTCTACAATGAGCAGTTCTTC. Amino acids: CASSESGGVYNEQFF.

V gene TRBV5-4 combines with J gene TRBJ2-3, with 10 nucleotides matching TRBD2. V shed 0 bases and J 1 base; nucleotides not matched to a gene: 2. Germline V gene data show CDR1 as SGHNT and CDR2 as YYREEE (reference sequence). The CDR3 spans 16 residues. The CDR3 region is CASSLGTSGGTDTQYF. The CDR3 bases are TGTGCCAGCAGCTTGGGTACTAGCGGGGGCACAGATACGCAGTATTTT.

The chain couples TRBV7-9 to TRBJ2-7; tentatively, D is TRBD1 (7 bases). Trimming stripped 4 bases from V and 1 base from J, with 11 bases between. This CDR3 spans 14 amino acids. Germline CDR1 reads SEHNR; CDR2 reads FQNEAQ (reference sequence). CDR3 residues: CASSSQGGSYEQYF. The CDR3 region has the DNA TGTGCCAGCAGCTCCCAGGGGGGTTCCTACGAGCAGTACTTC.

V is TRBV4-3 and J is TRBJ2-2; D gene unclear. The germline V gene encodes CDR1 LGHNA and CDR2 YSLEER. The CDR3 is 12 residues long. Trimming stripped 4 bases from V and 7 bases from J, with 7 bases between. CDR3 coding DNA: TGCGCCAGCAGCCCCCAAGGCGGGGAGCTGTTTTTT. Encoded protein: CASSPQGGELFF.

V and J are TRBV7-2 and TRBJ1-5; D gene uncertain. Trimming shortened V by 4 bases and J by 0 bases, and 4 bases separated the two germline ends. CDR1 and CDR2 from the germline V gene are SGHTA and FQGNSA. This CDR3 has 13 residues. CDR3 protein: CASSSYSNQPQHF. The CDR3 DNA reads TGTGCCAGCAGCTCGTATAGCAATCAGCCCCAGCATTTT.

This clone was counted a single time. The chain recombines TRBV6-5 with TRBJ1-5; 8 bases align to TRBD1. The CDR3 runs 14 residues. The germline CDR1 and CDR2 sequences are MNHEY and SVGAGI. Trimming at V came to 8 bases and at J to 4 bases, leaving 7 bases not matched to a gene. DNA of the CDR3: TGTGCCAGCGGACACAGGGGGTTTAATCAGCCCCAGCATTTT. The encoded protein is CASGHRGFNQPQHF.